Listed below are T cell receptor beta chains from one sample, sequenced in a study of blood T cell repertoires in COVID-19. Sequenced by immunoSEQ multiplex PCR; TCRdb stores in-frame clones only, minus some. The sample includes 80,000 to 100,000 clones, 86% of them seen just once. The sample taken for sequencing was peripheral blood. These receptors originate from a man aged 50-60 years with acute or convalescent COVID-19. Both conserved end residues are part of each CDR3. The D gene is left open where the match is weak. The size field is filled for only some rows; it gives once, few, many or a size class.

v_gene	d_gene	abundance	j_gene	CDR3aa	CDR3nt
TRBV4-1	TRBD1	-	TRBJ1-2	CASSQRPEDRAYGYTF	TGCGCCAGCAGCCAGCGTCCCGAAGACAGGGCCTATGGCTACACCTTC
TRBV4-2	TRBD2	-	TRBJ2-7	CASSQESGVPYEQYF	TGTGCCAGCAGCCAAGAGAGCGGGGTACCCTACGAGCAGTACTTC
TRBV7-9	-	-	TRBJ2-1	CASSVGTGGHNEQFF	TGTGCCAGCAGCGTCGGGACTGGCGGGCACAATGAGCAGTTCTTC
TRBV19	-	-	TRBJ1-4	CASSGTHGEKLFF	TGTGCCAGTAGCGGGACTCATGGGGAAAAACTGTTTTTT
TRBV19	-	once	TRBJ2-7	CASSSERGYEQYF	TGTGCCAGTAGTTCAGAAAGGGGGTACGAGCAGTACTTC
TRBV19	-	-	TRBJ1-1	CASRVVPSRTEAFF	TGTGCCAGTCGAGTAGTCCCTTCGAGAACTGAAGCTTTCTTT
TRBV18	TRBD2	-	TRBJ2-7	CASSLEAGGPYEQYF	TGTGCCAGCTCATTAGAGGCGGGAGGTCCCTACGAGCAGTACTTC
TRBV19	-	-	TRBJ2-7	CASSALYESSYEQYF	TGTGCCAGTAGTGCCCTCTACGAGAGCTCCTACGAGCAGTACTTC
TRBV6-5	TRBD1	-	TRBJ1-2	CASKEGQGAGYGYTF	TGTGCCAGCAAGGAGGGACAGGGAGCAGGCTATGGCTACACCTTC
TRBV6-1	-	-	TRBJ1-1	CASSELGGSTTEAFF	TGTGCCAGCAGTGAGCTAGGAGGGTCCACCACTGAAGCTTTCTTT
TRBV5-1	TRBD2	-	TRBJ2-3	CASSLGWTSGSTDTQYF	TGCGCCAGCAGCTTGGGGTGGACTAGCGGGAGCACAGATACGCAGTATTTT
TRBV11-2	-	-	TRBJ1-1	CASSSGGVVNTEAFF	TGTGCCAGCAGCTCTGGCGGGGTGGTGAACACTGAAGCTTTCTTT
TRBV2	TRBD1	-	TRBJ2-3	CASSRDRGDTQYF	TGTGCCAGCAGTCGGGACAGGGGAGATACGCAGTATTTT
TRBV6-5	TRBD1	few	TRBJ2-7	CASSYSVTGMDEQYF	TGTGCCAGCAGTTACTCTGTGACAGGGATGGACGAGCAGTACTTC
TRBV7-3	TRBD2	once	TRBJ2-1	CASRKSGNGGDEQFF	TGTGCCAGCAGAAAGAGCGGGAACGGAGGAGATGAGCAGTTCTTC
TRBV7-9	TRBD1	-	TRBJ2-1	CASSRGTGDNEQFF	TGTGCCAGCAGCCGTGGGACAGGTGACAATGAGCAGTTCTTC
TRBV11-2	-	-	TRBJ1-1	CASSLPIMNTEAFF	TGTGCCAGCAGCTTACCCATCATGAACACTGAAGCTTTCTTT
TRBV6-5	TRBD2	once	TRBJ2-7	CASSYSGGGFYEQYF	TGTGCCAGCAGTTACTCGGGGGGAGGGTTCTACGAGCAGTACTTC
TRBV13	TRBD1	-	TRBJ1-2	CASSRTGASYGYTF	TGTGCCAGCAGCCGGACAGGGGCGAGCTATGGCTACACCTTC
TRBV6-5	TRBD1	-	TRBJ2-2	CASGGQGRTGELFF	TGTGCCAGCGGGGGACAGGGACGGACCGGGGAGCTGTTTTTT
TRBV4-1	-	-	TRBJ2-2	CASSQDGSAGTGELFF	TGCGCCAGCAGCCAAGACGGGTCGGCGGGCACCGGGGAGCTGTTTTTT
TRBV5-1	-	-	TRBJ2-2	CASSIQGGTNTGELFF	TGCGCCAGCAGCATACAGGGGGGGACGAACACCGGGGAGCTGTTTTTT
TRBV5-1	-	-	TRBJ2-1	CASSLAGEEQFF	TGCGCCAGCAGCTTGGCCGGAGAAGAGCAGTTCTTC
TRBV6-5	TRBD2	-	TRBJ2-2	CASSLTSGNTGELFF	TGTGCCAGCAGCCTGACTAGCGGGAACACCGGGGAGCTGTTTTTT
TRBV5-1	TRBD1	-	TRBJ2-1	CASSLGQGYNEQFF	TGCGCCAGCAGCTTGGGACAGGGTTACAATGAGCAGTTCTTC
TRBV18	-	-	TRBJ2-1	CASSTSYGSYEQFF	TGTGCCAGCTCCACCAGCTACGGGAGCTATGAGCAGTTCTTC
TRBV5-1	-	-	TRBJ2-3	CASSFAGSDTQYF	TGCGCCAGCAGCTTTGCAGGGTCAGATACGCAGTATTTT
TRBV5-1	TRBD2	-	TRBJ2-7	CASSSGTSGGGTYEQYF	TGCGCCAGCAGCTCCGGGACTAGCGGAGGAGGGACCTACGAGCAGTACTTC
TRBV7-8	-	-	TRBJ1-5	CASSGFNQPQHF	TGTGCCAGCAGCGGCTTTAATCAGCCCCAGCATTTT
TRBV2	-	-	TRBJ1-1	CASINREKNTEAFF	TGTGCCAGCATTAACCGGGAGAAAAACACTGAAGCTTTCTTT
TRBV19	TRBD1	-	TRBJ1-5	CAGGTVNQPQHF	TGTGCCGGAGGGACAGTGAATCAGCCCCAGCATTTT
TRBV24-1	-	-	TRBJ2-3	CATSVSGGTQYF	TGTGCCACCAGTGTATCTGGCGGTACGCAGTATTTT
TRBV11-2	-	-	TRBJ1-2	CASSFVEDNYGYTF	TGTGCCAGCAGCTTTGTCGAGGATAACTATGGCTACACCTTC
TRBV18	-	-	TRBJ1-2	CAGSTKQGFNYGYTF	TGTGCCGGCTCAACGAAACAGGGATTTAACTATGGCTACACCTTC
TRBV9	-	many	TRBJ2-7	CASSVGGASVEQYF	TGTGCCAGCAGCGTAGGAGGGGCTAGCGTAGAGCAGTACTTC
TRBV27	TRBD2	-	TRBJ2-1	CASSLSSGRGEQFF	TGTGCCAGCAGTTTATCAAGCGGGAGGGGTGAGCAGTTCTTC
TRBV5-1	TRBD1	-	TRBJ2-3	CASSLRKGQGIYTDTQYF	TGCGCCAGCAGCTTGAGAAAGGGACAGGGGATTTACACAGATACGCAGTATTTT
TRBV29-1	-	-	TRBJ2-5	CSFYLGETQYF	TGCAGTTTTTACCTTGGCGAGACCCAGTACTTC
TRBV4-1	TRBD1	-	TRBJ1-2	CASSPRGQALPSDGYTF	TGCGCCAGCAGCCCCCGGGGACAGGCCCTTCCTAGTGATGGCTACACCTTC
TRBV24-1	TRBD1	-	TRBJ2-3	CATSEGQADTQYF	TGTGCCACCAGTGAAGGACAGGCAGATACGCAGTATTTT
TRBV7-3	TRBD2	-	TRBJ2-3	CASSLTSTSGSRTDTQYF	TGTGCCAGCAGCTTAACGTCCACTAGCGGGAGTCGGACAGATACGCAGTATTTT
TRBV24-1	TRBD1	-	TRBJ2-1	CATRGTASNEQFF	TGTGCCACCAGGGGGACAGCTTCCAATGAGCAGTTCTTC
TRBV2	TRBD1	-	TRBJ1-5	CASSEGTGGQPQHF	TGTGCCAGCAGTGAAGGGACAGGGGGACAGCCCCAGCATTTT
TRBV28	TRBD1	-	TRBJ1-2	CASQGTGGYYGYTF	TGTGCCAGCCAGGGGACAGGGGGATACTATGGCTACACCTTC